This TCR beta chain stems from a study of human T cells and chemical hapten exposure. Study summary: TCR yields per sample varied mostly from small pooled library volume differences.

Trimming took off 0 bases at V and 9 bases at J, with 15 bases between the two ends. CDR3 length: 14 amino acids. CDR1 and CDR2 from the germline V gene are DFQATT and SNEGSKA (reference sequence). Total RNA came from unfractionated whole blood. TCRdb re-called the 5' RACE reads through MiXCR, storing one row per CDR3 protein. The sample shows 130,000 or so distinct CDR3 sequences, approximately 4% of them seen only once. V usage is TRBV20-1 and J usage is TRBJ2-1; D may match TRBD1 or TRBD2 (5 bases each). The receptor comes from a female donor in good health. The CDR3 DNA is TGCAGTGCTAGAGACCCGAGGGACCGGGGTGAGCAGTTCTTC. This translates into CSARDPRDRGEQFF.